A selection of T cell receptor beta chains follows, all from one sample in a study of blood T cell repertoires in COVID-19. Method: immunoSEQ multiplex PCR; TCRdb's copy keeps in-frame clones and lacks some. The table lists about 200,000 clones, more than 75% of them singletons. Sequences were obtained from peripheral blood. The receptors were gathered from a woman older than 75 with acute or convalescent COVID-19. CDR3s include the opening cysteine and the closing phenylalanine or tryptophan. A D gene is named only where the DNA matches it firmly. A clone size is listed for some rows: how often the clone was seen (once, few, many), or a class if it is expanded.

>TRBD2|TRBJ2-1|once|TRBV18
CASSPGTSGSYNEQFF
TGTGCCAGCTCACCGGGGACTAGCGGGAGCTACAATGAGCAGTTCTTC
>.|TRBJ2-7|.|TRBV5-6
CASSLNRAQEQYF
TGTGCCAGCAGCTTGAACAGGGCCCAAGAGCAGTACTTC
>.|TRBJ1-3|.|TRBV3-1/TRBV3-2
CASSRSRGGGNTIYF
TGTGCCAGCAGCCGATCGCGGGGAGGAGGAAACACCATATATTTT
>TRBD1|TRBJ1-3|many|TRBV6-5
CASSYTRDSGNTIYF
TGTGCCAGCAGTTACACAAGGGACAGCGGAAACACCATATATTTT
>.|TRBJ2-7|.|TRBV18
CASSPPGLSEQYF
TGTGCCAGCTCACCACCGGGGCTTTCCGAGCAGTACTTC
>TRBD1|TRBJ1-2|once|TRBV2
CASIRQGGYGYTF
TGTGCCAGCATTCGGCAGGGGGGTTATGGCTACACCTTC
>TRBD1|TRBJ1-5|.|TRBV7-9
CASSLYSDRGDQPQHF
TGTGCCAGCAGCTTATATTCCGACAGGGGTGATCAGCCCCAGCATTTT
>.|TRBJ1-2|.|TRBV3-1/TRBV3-2
CASSQDIVDSNYGYTF
TGTGCCAGCAGCCAAGATATAGTAGACTCAAACTATGGCTACACCTTC
>.|TRBJ1-3|.|TRBV18
CASSQDSDGNTIYF
TGTGCCAGCTCACAGGACAGCGATGGAAACACCATATATTTT
>.|TRBJ2-7|.|TRBV7-2
CASSFRRDSYEQYF
TGTGCCAGCAGCTTCCGACGGGACTCCTACGAGCAGTACTTC
>.|TRBJ2-1|few|TRBV5-1
CASSSGTGSVYEQFF
TGCGCCAGCAGCTCCGGGACTGGGAGTGTGTATGAGCAGTTCTTC
>.|TRBJ1-2|.|TRBV6-5
CASSYRAGYGYTF
TGTGCCAGCAGTTACAGAGCCGGCTATGGCTACACCTTC
>TRBD1|TRBJ1-1|.|TRBV18
CASSPGLGQMNTEAFF
TGTGCCAGCTCACCAGGTTTGGGACAGATGAACACTGAAGCTTTCTTT
>TRBD1|TRBJ2-6|.|TRBV2
CASSEDGTVLSGANVLTF
TGTGCCAGCAGTGAAGACGGGACAGTATTATCTGGGGCCAACGTCCTGACTTTC
>.|TRBJ2-3|.|TRBV7-3
CASSSAGFTDTQYF
TGTGCCAGCAGCTCCGCGGGGTTCACAGATACGCAGTATTTT
>.|TRBJ2-3|.|TRBV7-2
CASSLASDTQYF
TGTGCCAGCAGCTTAGCTAGTGATACGCAGTATTTT
>TRBD2|TRBJ2-1|.|TRBV7-3
CASTLAGGPLGNEQFF
TGTGCCAGCACCCTAGCGGGAGGGCCTTTAGGGAATGAGCAGTTCTTC
>TRBD1|TRBJ1-4|.|TRBV30
CAWAGTGDEKLFF
TGTGCCTGGGCCGGGACAGGGGATGAAAAACTGTTTTTT
>TRBD1|TRBJ2-4|once|TRBV28
CASSSPLGQGPRMQYF
TGTGCCAGCAGTTCCCCCCTGGGACAGGGCCCACGGATGCAGTACTTC
>TRBD1|TRBJ2-7|.|TRBV27
CATALGTGAEQYF
TGTGCCACCGCACTTGGGACAGGGGCCGAGCAGTACTTC
>TRBD2|TRBJ2-7|.|TRBV5-1
CASSLGLAGAHEQYF
TGCGCCAGCAGCTTGGGACTAGCGGGAGCCCACGAGCAGTACTTC
>TRBD1|TRBJ2-6|.|TRBV4-3
CASSLGTGPSGANVLTF
TGCGCCAGCAGCCTCGGGACAGGGCCCTCTGGGGCCAACGTCCTGACTTTC
>TRBD1|TRBJ1-2|.|TRBV7-9
CASSTAGQGASGYTF
TGTGCCAGCAGCACAGCCGGACAGGGGGCGAGCGGCTACACCTTC